The clone carrying this TCR beta chain was recorded a few times. Its antigen remains unidentified. This beta chain slipped into a library made for alpha chains as a stray read, so its size is not meaningful. The length of the CDR3 is 13 residues. V lost 0 bases and J lost 7, with 8 bases in between. Germline V gene data show CDR1 as SGHDT and CDR2 as YYEEEE. The data are from a study of spatial heterogeneity in lung cancer. On the study more broadly: Among detected sequences, beta-chain ones consistently exceeded alpha-chain ones in number. Study results and limitations: Intratumoral expanded alpha and beta TCR counts were found to track tumor mutation counts.

Time point indicated: sample taken at primary tumor resection. 55 to 80 TRACERx patients with early, untreated non-small cell lung cancer donated samples. Unsorted whole RNA of tumor, nontumor lung or frozen PBMC was sequenced. TCRdb used MiXCR to reprocess the 5' RACE reads, holding one entry per CDR3 protein. This sample yields about 13,000 distinct CDR3 sequences, of which 4% to 5.5% are seen a single time; under 30% belongs to the top ten. The origin of this receptor is a male donor with early-stage non-small cell lung cancer. Sample: lung tumor tissue, taken at surgery. The chain recombines TRBV5-6 with TRBJ2-4; the D gene is possibly TRBD1 (6 bases). CDR3 residues: CASSLVQGNIQYF. CDR3 coding DNA: TGTGCCAGCAGCTTGGTCCAGGGGAACATTCAGTACTTC.